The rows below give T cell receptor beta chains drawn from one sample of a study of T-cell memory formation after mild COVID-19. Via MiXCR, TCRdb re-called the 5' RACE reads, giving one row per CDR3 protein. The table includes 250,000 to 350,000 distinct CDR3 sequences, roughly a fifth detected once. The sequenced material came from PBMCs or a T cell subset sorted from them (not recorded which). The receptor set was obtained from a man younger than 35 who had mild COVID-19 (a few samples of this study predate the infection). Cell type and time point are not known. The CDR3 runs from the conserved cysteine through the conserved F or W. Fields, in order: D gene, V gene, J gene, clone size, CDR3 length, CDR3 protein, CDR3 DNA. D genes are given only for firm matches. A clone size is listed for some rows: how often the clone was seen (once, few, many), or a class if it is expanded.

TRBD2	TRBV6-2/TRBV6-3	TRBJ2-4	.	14	CASSPNRASGIQYF	TGTGCCAGCAGCCCAAACCGGGCTAGCGGCATTCAGTACTTC
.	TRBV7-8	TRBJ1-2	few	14	CASSLALRRRGYTF	TGTGCCAGCAGCTTGGCTCTTCGTCGGAGGGGCTACACCTTC
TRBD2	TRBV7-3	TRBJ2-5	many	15	CASSLGAGGQETQYF	TGTGCCAGCAGCTTAGGGGCGGGGGGCCAAGAGACCCAGTACTTC
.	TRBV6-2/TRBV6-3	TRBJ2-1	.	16	CASSPGTLSSYNEQFF	TGTGCCAGCAGCCCCGGGACCTTGAGCTCCTACAATGAGCAGTTCTTC
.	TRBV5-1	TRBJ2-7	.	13	CASSLGGAREQYF	TGCGCCAGCAGCTTGGGGGGGGCGCGCGAGCAGTACTTC
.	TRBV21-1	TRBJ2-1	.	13	CASSKGVGNEQFF	TGTGCCAGCAGCAAAGGAGTGGGCAATGAGCAGTTCTTC
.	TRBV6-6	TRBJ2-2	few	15	CASTYFGGNTGELFF	TGTGCCAGCACCTATTTCGGGGGGAACACCGGGGAGCTGTTTTTT
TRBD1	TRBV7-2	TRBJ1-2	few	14	CASSLGDRLGVYTF	TGTGCCAGCAGCTTAGGGGACAGGCTAGGAGTTTACACCTTC
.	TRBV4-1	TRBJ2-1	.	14	CASSQEAANNEQFF	TGCGCCAGCAGCCAAGAGGCTGCCAACAATGAGCAGTTCTTC
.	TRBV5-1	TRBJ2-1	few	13	CASSLTGVVEQFF	TGCGCCAGCAGCTTGACGGGGGTGGTTGAGCAGTTCTTC
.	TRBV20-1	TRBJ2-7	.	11	CSATGNYEQYF	TGCAGTGCTACAGGAAACTACGAGCAGTACTTC
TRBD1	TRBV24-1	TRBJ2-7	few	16	CATSDGGQGRPYEQYF	TGTGCCACCAGTGATGGGGGACAGGGGAGGCCCTACGAGCAGTACTTC
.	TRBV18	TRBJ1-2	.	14	CASSPGRLDRGYTF	TGTGCCAGCTCACCAGGTCGGCTAGACCGTGGCTACACCTTC
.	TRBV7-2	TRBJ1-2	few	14	CASSSRVLGYGYTF	TGTGCCAGCAGCTCCAGGGTTCTCGGCTATGGCTACACCTTC
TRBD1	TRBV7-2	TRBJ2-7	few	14	CASSFDRGRFEQYF	TGTGCCAGCAGCTTTGACAGGGGGCGATTCGAGCAGTACTTC
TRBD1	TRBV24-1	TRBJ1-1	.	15	CATSTPGQGDTEAFF	TGTGCCACCAGTACACCGGGACAGGGGGACACTGAAGCTTTCTTT
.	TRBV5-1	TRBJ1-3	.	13	CASSLLAGNTIYF	TGTGCCAGCAGCTTGTTGGCGGGAAACACCATATATTTT
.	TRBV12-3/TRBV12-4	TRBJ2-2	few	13	CASRLMERGELFF	TGTGCCAGCAGACTCATGGAACGCGGGGAGCTGTTTTTT
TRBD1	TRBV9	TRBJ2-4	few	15	CASSGGTGGTDIQYF	TGTGCCAGCAGCGGCGGGACAGGGGGGACTGACATTCAGTACTTC
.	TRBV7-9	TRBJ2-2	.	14	CASSLTQGTGELFF	TGTGCCAGCAGCTTAACGCAGGGCACCGGGGAGCTGTTTTTT
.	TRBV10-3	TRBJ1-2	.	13	CAAKGDRVDGYTF	TGTGCCGCGAAGGGGGACCGAGTCGATGGCTACACCTTC
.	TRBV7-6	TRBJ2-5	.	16	CASSLGFEAYRETQYF	TGTGCCAGCAGCTTAGGATTCGAGGCCTACAGGGAGACCCAGTACTTC
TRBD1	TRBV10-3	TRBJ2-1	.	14	CAIRPGQGSNEQFF	TGTGCCATCAGGCCGGGACAGGGTAGCAATGAGCAGTTCTTC
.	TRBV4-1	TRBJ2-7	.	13	CASSPVVTYEQYF	TGCGCCAGCAGCCCAGTGGTCACCTACGAGCAGTACTTC
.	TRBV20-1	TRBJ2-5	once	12	CSAREAQETQYF	TGCAGTGCTAGAGAGGCGCAGGAGACCCAGTACTTC
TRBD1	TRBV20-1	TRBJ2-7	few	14	CSARTGQGNYEQYF	TGCAGTGCTCGTACGGGACAGGGGAACTACGAGCAGTACTTC
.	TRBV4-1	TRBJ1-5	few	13	CASSRSRGQPQHF	TGCGCCAGCAGCCGATCCAGGGGTCAGCCCCAGCATTTT
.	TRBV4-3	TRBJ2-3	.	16	CASSQDLPGSTDTQYF	TGCGCCAGCAGCCAAGATTTACCGGGGTCCACAGATACGCAGTATTTT
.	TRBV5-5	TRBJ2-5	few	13	CASSLGWEETQYF	TGTGCCAGCAGCTTAGGTTGGGAAGAGACCCAGTACTTC
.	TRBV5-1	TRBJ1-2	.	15	CASSLVAGENYGYTF	TGCGCCAGCAGCTTGGTGGCGGGAGAGAACTATGGCTACACCTTC
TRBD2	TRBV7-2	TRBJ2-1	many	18	CASSLAVAGGDSYNEQFF	TGTGCCAGCAGCCTCGCCGTAGCGGGGGGAGACTCCTACAATGAGCAGTTCTTC
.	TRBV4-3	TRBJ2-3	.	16	CASSQDAGGSTDTQYF	TGCGCCAGCAGCCAAGACGCCGGCGGATCCACAGATACGCAGTATTTT
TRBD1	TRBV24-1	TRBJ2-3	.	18	CATSALFGGDRGTDTQYF	TGTGCCACCAGTGCCCTTTTCGGGGGGGACAGGGGAACAGATACGCAGTATTTT
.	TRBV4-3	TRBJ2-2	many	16	CASSQDPQGNTGELFF	TGCGCCAGCAGCCAAGATCCGCAGGGAAACACCGGGGAGCTGTTTTTT
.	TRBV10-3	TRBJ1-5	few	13	CAARGEGNQPQHF	TGTGCCGCCAGGGGAGAGGGCAATCAGCCCCAGCATTTT
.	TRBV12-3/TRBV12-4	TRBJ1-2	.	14	CASSTTFSNYGYTF	TGTGCCAGCAGTACCACGTTTTCTAACTATGGCTACACCTTC
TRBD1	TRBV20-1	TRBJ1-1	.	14	CSARPGGINTEAFF	TGCAGTGCTAGGCCAGGGGGGATCAACACTGAAGCTTTCTTT
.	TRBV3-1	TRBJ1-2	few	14	CASSQDGYGDGYTF	TGTGCCAGCAGCCAAGATGGATACGGTGATGGCTACACCTTC
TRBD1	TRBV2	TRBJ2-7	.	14	CASSEGQGSHEQYF	TGTGCCAGCAGTGAGGGACAGGGGTCCCACGAGCAGTACTTC
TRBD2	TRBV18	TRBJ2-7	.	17	CASSSGLAGERGSEQYF	TGTGCCAGCTCATCCGGACTAGCGGGGGAGAGAGGGAGCGAGCAGTACTTC
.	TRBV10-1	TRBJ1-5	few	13	CASSRRSNQPQHF	TGCGCCAGCAGTCGGCGGAGCAATCAGCCCCAGCATTTT
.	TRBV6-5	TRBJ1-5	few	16	CASSYSPRGGKSPQHF	TGTGCCAGCAGTTACTCGCCCCGGGGGGGGAAGAGCCCCCAGCATTTT
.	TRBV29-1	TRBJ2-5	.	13	CSHSWGTQETQYF	TGCAGTCACTCCTGGGGGACACAAGAGACCCAGTACTTC
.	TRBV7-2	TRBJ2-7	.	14	CASSLADSNYEQYF	TGTGCCAGCAGCTTAGCGGACAGCAACTACGAGCAGTACTTC
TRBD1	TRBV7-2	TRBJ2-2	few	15	CASSVDRGLTGELFF	TGTGCCAGCAGCGTCGACAGGGGGCTTACCGGGGAGCTGTTTTTT
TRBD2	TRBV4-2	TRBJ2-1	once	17	CASSQDLGSGIRNEQFF	TGTGCCAGCAGCCAAGATTTAGGTAGCGGGATTAGGAATGAGCAGTTCTTC
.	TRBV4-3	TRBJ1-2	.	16	CASSQDRAAGSYGYTF	TGCGCCAGCAGCCAAGATCGAGCGGCCGGGAGCTATGGCTACACCTTC
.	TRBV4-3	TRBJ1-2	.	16	CASSQDRVRFKYGYTF	TGCGCCAGCAGCCAAGACAGGGTTCGATTTAAGTATGGCTACACCTTC
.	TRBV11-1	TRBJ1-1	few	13	CASSLAGITEAFF	TGTGCCAGCAGCTTGGCAGGGATTACTGAAGCTTTCTTT
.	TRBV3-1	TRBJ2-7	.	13	CASSQEGLYEQYF	TGTGCCAGCAGCCAAGAGGGACTCTACGAGCAGTACTTC
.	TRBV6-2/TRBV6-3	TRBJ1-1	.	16	CASSPVGGAWLTEAFF	TGTGCCAGCAGCCCCGTGGGGGGGGCCTGGTTGACTGAAGCTTTCTTT
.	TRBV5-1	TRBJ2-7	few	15	CASSLHNWGTYEQYF	TGCGCCAGCAGCTTGCACAACTGGGGCACCTACGAGCAGTACTTC
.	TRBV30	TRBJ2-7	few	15	CAWSLGPRVSGEQYF	TGTGCCTGGAGTCTAGGCCCCAGGGTTTCGGGCGAGCAGTACTTC
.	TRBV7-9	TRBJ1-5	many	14	CASSLDSSNQPQHF	TGTGCCAGCAGCCTTGACAGCAGCAATCAGCCCCAGCATTTT
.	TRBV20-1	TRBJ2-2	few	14	CSARDSPNTGELFF	TGCAGTGCTAGGGACAGCCCGAACACCGGGGAGCTGTTTTTT